The 25 T cell receptor beta chains listed next were all sequenced from one sample in a study of cytomegalovirus exposure and HLA in healthy donors. PCR primers comprised 60 Vbeta and 13 Jbeta primers. Assay used: immunoSEQ multiplex PCR; TCRdb lists only in-frame clones, some missing. Of 100,000 or so clones listed, roughly three quarters were seen once; the top ten hold 5.6%. The specimen sequenced was PBMCs. Source of these receptors: a male donor in good health and CMV-seronegative.

The CDR3 nucleotides are TGTGCCAGCAGGGCACCGGGACTAGCAAACACCGGGGAGCTGTTTTTT. As protein: CASRAPGLANTGELFF. The V and J genes are TRBV6-4 and TRBJ2-2; TRBD2 matches at 9 bases. There are 16 residues in the CDR3. CDR1 and CDR2 (germline): MRHNA, SNTAGT. After removal of 6 bases from V and 2 bases from J, the junction contained 7 bases not matched to a gene.

The chain carries TRBV11-1 and TRBJ2-7, with TRBD1 as a possible D gene (5 bases). The length of the CDR3 is 14 residues. Trimming stripped 6 bases from V and 0 bases from J, with 12 bases between. The germline V gene encodes CDR1 SGHAT and CDR2 FQDESV (reference sequence). Here the CDR3 DNA reads TGTGCCAGCAGTCAAAGGGGCAGCTCCTACGAGCAGTACTTC. This codes for CASSQRGSSYEQYF.

The gene calls are TRBV19 and TRBJ2-3; D remains unclear. This CDR3 comprises 15 residues. V lost 5 bases and J lost 1, with 13 bases in between. Looked up from germline, CDR1 is LNHDA and CDR2 is SQIVND (reference sequence). The CDR3: CASSFAVLRTDTQYF. The DNA of the CDR3 is TGTGCCAGTAGTTTCGCAGTACTACGCACAGATACGCAGTATTTT.

This clone was observed a handful of times. The rearrangement joins TRBV19 to TRBJ2-7, with TRBD1 matching 9 bases. V lost 6 bases, J lost 4 bases, and 10 bases stayed unmatched. Germline V gene data show CDR1 as LNHDA and CDR2 as SQIVND (reference sequence). The CDR3 is 15 amino acids. The DNA for the CDR3 is TGTGCCAGTAGGGGGGGGACAGGGCTTAATTACGAGCAGTACTTC. Its protein is CASRGGTGLNYEQYF.

Only one count was recorded for this clone. V usage is TRBV15 and J usage is TRBJ1-1, with 8 bases lining up with TRBD1. V shed 0 bases, J shed 0 bases, and the junction held 12 bases outside the gene matches. Germline CDR1 and CDR2: LNHNV and YYDKDF (reference sequence). The CDR3 runs 19 residues. The DNA for the CDR3 is TGTGCCACCAGCAGAGATTTCGTGACAGGGGCCCTATTGAACACTGAAGCTTTCTTT. Residues: CATSRDFVTGALLNTEAFF.

The sample holds one count of this clone. V gene TRBV7-9 combines with J gene TRBJ2-3; D is possibly TRBD2 (5 bases). This CDR3 comprises 15 residues. The germline gives CDR1 SEHNR, CDR2 FQNEAQ (reference sequence). Trimming removed 8 bases at V and 2 bases at J, with 17 bases between. CDR3: CASSPGSLNTDTQYF. The CDR3 DNA follows: TGTGCCAGCTCCCCGGGGAGCCTAAACACAGATACGCAGTATTTT. Filled out from reference TRBV7-9 and TRBJ2-3, the complete variable domain reads DTGVSQNPRHKITKRGQNVTFRCDPISEHNRLYWYRQTLGQGPEFLTYFQNEAQLEKSRLLSDRFSAERPKGSFSTLEIQRTEQGDSAMYLCASSPGSLNTDTQYFGPGTRLTVL.

This clone has only one observation. The chain carries TRBV11-2 and TRBJ2-5, with TRBD2 matching over 7 bases. This CDR3 contains 17 residues. The germline gives CDR1 SGHAT, CDR2 FQNNGV. Trimming removed 10 bases from V and 4 bases from J; junction bases left unmatched: 21. The CDR3 region is CAKIPPGLIRCRETQYF. The CDR3 DNA reads TGTGCCAAAATCCCACCGGGACTAATACGTTGCCGAGAGACCCAGTACTTC.

This clone appeared a few times. This sample also contains other DNA sequences that code for the same CDR3. This sequence joins TRBV9 and TRBJ2-1; 7 bases fit TRBD2. With 3 bases clipped from V and 2 bases from J, the junction kept 5 bases outside the gene matches. CDR3 length: 15 residues. Germline CDR1 reads SGDLS; CDR2 reads YYNGEE. The DNA of the CDR3 is TGTGCCAGCAGCGGGCTAGCGGTACCCTACAATGAGCAGTTCTTC. Protein product: CASSGLAVPYNEQFF.

The chain is built from TRBV7-3 and TRBJ2-1, with 13 bases identical to TRBD2. The germline CDR1 and CDR2 sequences are SGHTA and FQGTGA. V lost 0 bases to trimming and J lost 0 bases; unmatched junction nucleotides: 8. The CDR3 extends over 20 amino acids. CDR3 sequence reads: CASSLTRTSGSFSSYNEQFF. The CDR3 bases are TGTGCCAGCAGCTTAACCCGGACTAGCGGGAGCTTTAGCTCCTACAATGAGCAGTTCTTC. Full variable domain (remainder filled in from reference TRBV7-3 and TRBJ2-1): GAGVSQTPSNKVTEKGKYVELRCDPISGHTALYWYRQSLGQGPEFLIYFQGTGAADDSGLPNDRFFAVRPEGSVSTLKIQRTERGDSAVYLCASSLTRTSGSFSSYNEQFFGPGTRLTVL.

In its sample, this clone was seen a few times. As DNA, the CDR3 is TGTGCCAGCGGAGGGAGAGAGTATGGCTACACCTTC. Its protein product is CASGGREYGYTF. The chain employs TRBV7-3 and TRBJ1-2; D unclear. This CDR3 is built from 12 residues. V was trimmed by 8 bases and J by 5 bases, leaving 12 bases between them. Germline V gene lookup returns CDR1 SGHTA and CDR2 FQGTGA.

The chain employs TRBV5-1 and TRBJ2-5, with 7 bases that match TRBD1. Germline V gives CDR1 SGHRS, CDR2 YFSETQ. The trim removed 3 bases at V and 5 bases at J, leaving 13 bases unmatched. The CDR3 runs 16 residues. CDR3 coding DNA: TGCGCCAGCAGCTCGAGCCCTAGGGGGCGGCGGGAGACCCAGTACTTC. It is translated as CASSSSPRGRRETQYF. Full variable domain (outside the CDR3, taken from reference TRBV5-1 and TRBJ2-5): KAGVTQTPRYLIKTRGQQVTLSCSPISGHRSVSWYQQTPGQGLQFLFEYFSETQRNKGNFPGRFSGRQFSNSRSEMNVSTLELGDSALYLCASSSSPRGRRETQYFGPGTRLLVL.

The V gene is TRBV7-9, the J gene TRBJ2-7; 9 positions agree with TRBD1. Germline V lookup: CDR1 SEHNR, CDR2 FQNEAQ (reference sequence). CDR3 size: 14 residues. With 4 bases clipped from V and 1 base from J, the junction kept 2 bases outside the gene matches. The CDR3 protein is CASSSTGGSYEQYF. CDR3 coding DNA: TGTGCCAGCAGCTCGACAGGGGGGTCCTACGAGCAGTACTTC.

The V gene is TRBV2, the J gene TRBJ1-6, with D maybe TRBD1 (6 bases). The CDR3 extends over 17 amino acids. The germline V gene encodes CDR1 SNHLY and CDR2 FYNNEI. V was trimmed by 2 bases and J by 9 bases, leaving 20 bases between them. The CDR3 bases are TGTGCCAGCAGTGAATTCGGGACACCCGGAAATATTTCACCCCTCCACTTT. Translated: CASSEFGTPGNISPLHF.

The V call is TRBV7-8, the J call TRBJ1-2; 9 nucleotides agree with TRBD1. The CDR3 loop spans 13 amino acids. Germline loops: CDR1 SGHVS, CDR2 FQNEAQ. With V trimmed by 4 bases and J by 6 bases, 3 bases remained unmatched. The CDR3 is CASSSGDRDGYTF. For the CDR3, the DNA is TGTGCCAGCAGCTCGGGGGACAGGGATGGCTACACCTTC.

The chain combines TRBV6-4 with TRBJ2-1; TRBD1 agrees at 11 bases. This CDR3 contains 15 residues. V lost 3 bases to trimming and J lost 5 bases; unmatched junction nucleotides: 3. Germline V gene sequence: CDR1 MRHNA, CDR2 SNTAGT. The CDR3 DNA reads as TGTGCCAGCAGTGATGGGACAGGGGGGAACAATGAGCAGTTCTTC. This gives the protein CASSDGTGGNNEQFF.

The CDR3 region has the DNA TGCGCCAGCAGCCGGGGGGGAGCTTCCTCGAACACCGGGGAGCTGTTTTTT. It is translated as CASSRGGASSNTGELFF. The genes are TRBV5-1 and TRBJ2-2; TRBD2 agrees at 8 bases. Germline loops: CDR1 SGHRS, CDR2 YFSETQ. The trim removed 4 bases at V and 0 bases at J, leaving 8 bases unmatched. The CDR3 spans 17 residues.

The chain uses TRBV28 and TRBJ1-1, with D unclear. Germline CDR1 is MDHEN and CDR2 is SYDVKM. The CDR3 contains 12 residues. V lost 4 bases and J 8 bases, leaving 11 bases between the germline ends. CDR3 nucleotide sequence: TGTGCCAGCAGTTCTTTGACGGAGGAAGCTTTCTTT. Translating it yields CASSSLTEEAFF.

This clone came up a few times. The chain has TRBV5-5 and TRBJ1-1; unclear D gene. V gave up 4 bases and J gave up 1 base, with 11 bases separating them. Per the germline V gene, CDR1 is SGHKS and CDR2 is YYEKEE (reference sequence). This CDR3 is built from 14 residues. CDR3 in amino acids: CASSPGGENTEAFF. DNA of the CDR3: TGTGCCAGCAGCCCGGGCGGGGAGAACACTGAAGCTTTCTTT.

The genes are TRBV29-1 and TRBJ2-2; D is possibly TRBD2 (6 bases). The CDR3 totals 15 residues. CDR1 is SQVTM, CDR2 ANQGSEA, per germline. The V and J ends lost 5 bases and 3 bases respectively, with 16 bases between them. As DNA, the CDR3 is TGCAGCGTTAAGGGTCTAGCGAGAGACACCGGGGAGCTGTTTTTT. Its translation is CSVKGLARDTGELFF.

This chain connects TRBV27 to TRBJ1-2, with D maybe TRBD1 (6 bases). V was pared by 10 bases and J by 4 bases, with 13 bases between. The CDR3 is made up of 12 amino acids. Germline V gene data show CDR1 as MNHEY and CDR2 as SMNVEV (reference sequence). The chain's CDR3 is CATRRGLYGYTF. The CDR3 DNA reads as TGTGCCACCCGCAGGGGTCTCTATGGCTACACCTTC.

This clone was seen a single time. The rearrangement joins TRBV11-2 to TRBJ1-1; 8 bases match TRBD1. The CDR3 spans 15 residues. V trimming: 8 bases; J trimming: 4 bases; junction bases outside the gene matches: 12. Germline values: CDR1 SGHAT, CDR2 FQNNGV. CDR3 coding DNA: TGTGCCAGCGGAGGACAGGGTCGAGGGAGCACTGAAGCTTTCTTT. Translation: CASGGQGRGSTEAFF. Full variable domain (missing parts from reference TRBV11-2 and TRBJ1-1): EAGVAQSPRYKIIEKRQSVAFWCNPISGHATLYWYQQILGQGPKLLIQFQNNGVVDDSQLPKDRFSAERLKGVDSTLKIQPAKLEDSAVYLCASGGQGRGSTEAFFGQGTRLTVV.

The rearrangement uses TRBV7-3 and TRBJ2-1, with D possibly matching TRBD2 (7 bases). This CDR3 is 16 amino acids long. V lost 2 bases and J lost 7, with 18 bases in between. Germline lookup yields CDR1 SGHTA and CDR2 FQGTGA. The CDR3 is CASSLLGGASGNEQFF. For the CDR3, the DNA is TGTGCCAGCAGCTTATTAGGGGGGGCCAGTGGTAATGAGCAGTTCTTC.

This chain connects TRBV5-5 to TRBJ2-2; perhaps TRBD1 as D (6 bases). The CDR3 spans 16 residues. Germline V gene data show CDR1 as SGHKS and CDR2 as YYEKEE (reference sequence). Trimming took 5 bases from V and 4 from J, leaving 18 bases between them. CDR3 residues: CASSYKMQGPTGELFF. The CDR3 DNA is TGTGCCAGCAGTTATAAGATGCAGGGGCCCACCGGGGAGCTGTTTTTT.

The CDR3 region is CASSSYGTGGTEAFF. The CDR3, as DNA: TGTGCCAGCAGCTCTTACGGGACAGGGGGAACTGAAGCTTTCTTT. V gene TRBV7-9 combines with J gene TRBJ1-1; 11 nucleotides align to TRBD1. CDR1 is SEHNR and CDR2 is FQNEAQ in the germline V gene (reference sequence). V lost 4 bases to trimming and J lost 5 bases; unmatched junction nucleotides: 6. CDR3 length: 15 amino acids.

The chain carries TRBV5-1 and TRBJ2-5; 11 bases align to TRBD2. Germline CDR1 is SGHRS and CDR2 is YFSETQ. After removal of 5 bases from V and 5 bases from J, the junction contained 8 bases not matched to a gene. The CDR3 spans 15 residues. In nucleotides, the CDR3 is TGCGCCAGCAGGTTAGCGGGAGGGCCCGGGGAGACCCAGTACTTC. It codes for CASRLAGGPGETQYF.